This paragraph covers one TCR beta chain sequence. This entry is derived from a study of beta chain features in type 1 diabetes. Blood was drawn once from each donor into heparinised tubes. The draws averaged around 110 mL. TCRB transcripts that were expressed got sequenced, as all of the isolated RNA had been reverse transcribed. Clones were read by immunoSEQ multiplex PCR, and TCRdb kept only the in-frame ones, dropping some. In the table there are 620,000 or so clones, roughly a sixth of which are singletons. The sequence derives from a man aged 18 to 30 in good health. Sequencing input: naive CD4+ T cells from blood.

The CDR3 sequence: CASSLTGNPSLTGYTF. Written as DNA, the CDR3 is TGTGCCAGCAGCTTGACAGGAAACCCCTCGTTGACGGGCTACACCTTC. The V call is TRBV7-3, the J call TRBJ1-2; D may be TRBD1 (6 bases). Trimming stripped 3 bases from V and 8 bases from J, with 22 bases between. Germline CDR1 is SGHTA and CDR2 is FQGTGA. This CDR3 is 16 amino acids long.